These 19 T cell receptor beta chains came from one sample sequenced in a study of T cell responses to AZD1222 COVID-19 vaccine. Only in-frame clones appear in the TCRdb table, and some are missing; sequencing was by immunoSEQ multiplex PCR. The profile covers approximately 140,000 clones, with 89% appearing a single time and about 4.7% taken by the ten largest. The material sequenced was peripheral blood, taken on day 0 of AZD1222 vaccination. The receptor source for this set is an adult in good health.

V gene TRBV9 combines with J gene TRBJ2-3, with 8 bases fitting TRBD1. There are 16 residues in the CDR3. V lost 3 bases, J lost 2 bases, and 8 bases stayed unmatched. The germline V gene has CDR1 SGDLS and CDR2 YYNGEE. The DNA for the CDR3 is TGTGCCAGCAGCGATGACCGGGACAGGTTCACAGATACGCAGTATTTT. Its translation is CASSDDRDRFTDTQYF.

The chain uses TRBV24-1 and TRBJ1-1; possible D gene TRBD1, 5 bases. In germline, CDR1 is KGHDR, CDR2 SFDVKD. V was trimmed by 3 bases and J by 3 bases, leaving 10 bases between them. This CDR3 has 14 amino acids. The CDR3 reads CATSDAQGYTEAFF. Written as DNA, the CDR3 is TGTGCCACCAGTGATGCCCAGGGTTACACTGAAGCTTTCTTT.

The V and J genes are TRBV5-1 and TRBJ2-1; unclear D gene. Germline V gene lookup returns CDR1 SGHRS and CDR2 YFSETQ. V gave up 0 bases and J gave up 0 bases, with 13 bases separating them. The CDR3 has 17 residues. CDR3 DNA sequence: TGCGCCAGCAGCTTGGCAGCCCCGCCGGGCTCCTACAATGAGCAGTTCTTC. Residues: CASSLAAPPGSYNEQFF.

This clone was seen a single time. The rearrangement links TRBV9 to TRBJ2-5, with TRBD2 matching 9 bases. The germline CDR1 and CDR2 sequences are SGDLS and YYNGEE. The trim removed 0 bases at V and 1 base at J, leaving 1 base unmatched. This CDR3 region has 15 residues. In nucleotides, the CDR3 is TGTGCCAGCAGCGTAGCGGGACTAGCCCAAGAGACCCAGTACTTC. It translates to CASSVAGLAQETQYF.

The J gene is TRBJ1-2, the V gene TRBV19; TRBD1 aligns across 8 bases. This CDR3 contains 14 residues. Germline V gene lookup returns CDR1 LNHDA and CDR2 SQIVND (reference sequence). Trimming cost V 6 bases and J 5 bases; bases outside gene matches: 8. CDR3 region: CASRRTGSGYGYTF. Here the CDR3 DNA reads TGTGCCAGTAGACGGACAGGGAGTGGTTATGGCTACACCTTC.

J is TRBJ2-7 and V is TRBV7-3, with 8 bases lining up with TRBD1. V lost 1 base and J lost 2; bases outside the gene matches: 7. There are 16 residues in the CDR3. Germline V gene lookup returns CDR1 SGHTA and CDR2 FQGTGA. CDR3 DNA: TGTGCCAGCAGCTTAATGGGCAGGGGGCTCACCTACGAGCAGTACTTC. It specifies CASSLMGRGLTYEQYF.

This clone appeared once. The gene calls are TRBV3-1 (or the pseudogene TRBV3-2) and TRBJ1-2; 7 bases agree with TRBD1. J was trimmed by 4 bases and V by 3 bases; bases with no gene match: 11. In germline, CDR1 is LGHDT, CDR2 YNNKEL (reference sequence). This CDR3 region has 16 residues. The CDR3 region is CASSHGAGQHSYGYTF. The DNA of the CDR3 is TGTGCCAGCAGCCATGGCGCGGGACAGCACAGCTATGGCTACACCTTC.

The V gene is TRBV6-5, the J gene TRBJ1-5, with D perhaps matching TRBD1 (5 bases). This CDR3 contains 15 residues. Germline lookup yields CDR1 MNHEY and CDR2 SVGAGI. V lost 8 bases and J lost 6, with 20 bases in between. The CDR3 coding sequence is TGTGCCAGCGTTCAGGGAAAGGGTCGGGGTCAGCCCCAGCATTTT. Amino acids: CASVQGKGRGQPQHF.

This clone was observed a single time. The chain employs TRBV28 and TRBJ1-5, with D possibly being TRBD1 (5 bases). With 7 bases removed from V and 2 bases from J, the gap between germline ends came to 15 bases. The germline V gene encodes CDR1 MDHEN and CDR2 SYDVKM. The CDR3 is 15 amino acids. The CDR3 sequence: CASTRGGSRNQPQHF. Here the CDR3 DNA reads TGTGCCAGCACTCGGGGCGGGTCCCGCAATCAGCCCCAGCATTTT.

By share of the sample, this clone is medium-sized. The chain combines TRBV15 with TRBJ1-5, with D tentatively TRBD1 (5 bases). V was trimmed by 0 bases and J by 6 bases, leaving 12 bases between them. From germline, CDR1 is LNHNV and CDR2 YYDKDF (reference sequence). The CDR3 has 15 amino acids. This chain's CDR3 is CATSRDQAGSQPQHF. CDR3 in DNA: TGTGCCACCAGCAGAGATCAGGCAGGGTCTCAGCCCCAGCATTTT.

The chain employs TRBV7-3 and TRBJ1-6, with D possibly being TRBD1 (5 bases). Germline assignment: CDR1 SGHTA and CDR2 FQGTGA. CDR3 length equals 15 residues. Trimming shortened V by 5 bases and J by 6 bases, and 14 bases separated the two germline ends. CDR3 in amino acids: CASSATGTANSPLHF. The DNA for the CDR3 is TGTGCCAGCAGCGCCACTGGGACCGCTAATTCACCCCTCCACTTT.

This clone came up a few times. The CDR3, as DNA: TGTGCCACCAGCAGAGATCTGGGGGAGACCCAGTACTTC. As protein: CATSRDLGETQYF. The rearrangement links TRBV15 to TRBJ2-5; no reliable D call. The CDR3 length is 13 residues. V lost 0 bases and J lost 5, with 7 bases in between. Germline V gives CDR1 LNHNV, CDR2 YYDKDF (reference sequence).

The chain couples TRBV6-1 to TRBJ2-5; maybe TRBD2 (6 bases). This CDR3 spans 16 amino acids. V was shortened by 1 base and J by 2 bases, with 14 bases between the two germline ends. Germline V gene sequence: CDR1 MNHNS, CDR2 SASEGT. CDR3 protein: CASSEGPGSGQETQYF. The CDR3, as DNA: TGTGCCAGCAGTGAAGGGCCCGGGAGTGGGCAAGAGACCCAGTACTTC.

The genes are TRBV27 and TRBJ2-3; 13 bases are a match to TRBD2. Germline-derived CDR1 and CDR2 are MNHEY and SMNVEV (reference sequence). V dropped 5 bases and J dropped 5; count of bases not matched to a gene: 4. CDR3 length equals 15 residues. This CDR3 reads CASSTSGRDRDTQYF. CDR3 in DNA: TGTGCCAGCAGTACTAGCGGGAGGGACAGAGATACGCAGTATTTT.

The table lists this clone with a count of one. V usage is TRBV6-2 or TRBV6-3 and J usage is TRBJ1-5; no reliable D call. Germline V gene data show CDR1 as MNHEY and CDR2 as SVGEGT. The CDR3 is made up of 17 amino acids. V gave up 0 bases and J gave up 4 bases, with 16 bases separating them. CDR3 sequence: CASSYSVWRTANQPQHF. The CDR3 nucleotides are TGTGCCAGCAGTTACTCGGTGTGGAGAACAGCTAATCAGCCCCAGCATTTT.

The CDR3 loop is CASRRGNEQFF. The CDR3 nucleotides are TGTGCCAGCCGCCGGGGCAATGAGCAGTTCTTC. The genes are TRBV27 and TRBJ2-1; D perhaps matches TRBD2 (5 bases). The CDR3 runs 11 residues. CDR1 and CDR2 (germline): MNHEY, SMNVEV (reference sequence). Between the trimmed V and J ends, which lost 8 bases and 6 bases, there was a span of 8 bases.

The chain couples TRBV4-3 to TRBJ2-1; 8 positions agree with TRBD2. This CDR3 is 15 amino acids long. Germline V gene sequence: CDR1 LGHNA, CDR2 YSLEER. V gave up 0 bases and J gave up 4 bases; unmatched junction bases: 2. CDR3 loop: CASSQEAGAYNEQFF. The CDR3 DNA sequence: TGCGCCAGCAGCCAAGAAGCGGGAGCTTACAATGAGCAGTTCTTC.

The V gene is TRBV7-2, the J gene TRBJ2-7, with 13 bases fitting TRBD2. V lost 5 bases and J lost 2; bases outside the gene matches: 6. The germline V gene encodes CDR1 SGHTA and CDR2 FQGNSA. The CDR3 spans 16 residues. The chain's CDR3 is CASSTGGTSGTYEQYF. CDR3 nucleotides: TGTGCCAGCAGCACGGGCGGGACTAGCGGGACCTACGAGCAGTACTTC.

The chain is built from TRBV11-2 and TRBJ1-1; D gene unclear. CDR3 length: 12 residues. Per the germline V gene, CDR1 is SGHAT and CDR2 is FQNNGV. V lost 8 bases and J 1 base, leaving 8 bases between the germline ends. CDR3 sequence: CASSSANTEAFF. Written as DNA, the CDR3 is TGTGCCAGCTCCTCAGCGAACACTGAAGCTTTCTTT.